Listed below are T cell receptor beta chains from one sample, sequenced in a study of blood T cells in healthy people across ages. TCRdb fed the 5' RACE reads into MiXCR, producing one record per CDR3 protein. There are 910,000 or so distinct CDR3 sequences in the sample; roughly half occur only once, and 20% to 25% lies in the top ten. Sequencing was done on a sample of blood. These TCRs come from an older woman in good health. Each CDR3 is given with its conserved first and last residue. Fields, in order: V gene, clone size, D gene, J gene, CDR3 protein, CDR3 DNA. D genes are given only for firm matches. Where a row states a size, it is once, few, many or the class of an expanded clone; other rows omit it.

TRBV3-1	-	TRBD1	TRBJ2-7	CASSQIGTGISYEQYF	TGTGCCAGCAGCCAAATTGGGACAGGGATCTCCTACGAGCAGTACTTC
TRBV28	many	-	TRBJ2-3	CASSPPTDTQYF	TGTGCCAGCAGCCCCCCCACAGATACGCAGTATTTT
TRBV28	-	TRBD2	TRBJ2-7	CASSSPSGRRGSYEQYF	TGTGCCAGCAGTTCCCCTAGCGGGAGGCGGGGATCCTACGAGCAGTACTTC
TRBV28	few	-	TRBJ2-7	CASIPGQRRSYEQYF	TGTGCCAGCATCCCCGGACAGCGACGCTCCTACGAGCAGTACTTC
TRBV12-3/TRBV12-4	-	-	TRBJ1-1	CASSFYGTNEAFF	TGTGCCAGCAGTTTCTACGGGACGAATGAAGCTTTCTTT
TRBV29-1	-	-	TRBJ2-5	CSVEFVAKETQYF	TGCAGCGTTGAATTTGTCGCAAAAGAGACCCAGTACTTC
TRBV3-1	few	-	TRBJ2-7	CASSRGSTSDEQYF	TGTGCCAGCAGCCGGGGGAGCACCTCGGACGAGCAGTACTTC
TRBV19	-	-	TRBJ2-1	CASSITGAGNEQFF	TGTGCCAGTAGTATCACGGGGGCCGGCAATGAGCAGTTCTTC
TRBV20-1	once	-	TRBJ2-7	CSARGLGRRGRSYEQYF	TGCAGTGCTAGGGGGCTTGGACGGAGAGGGAGGAGCTACGAGCAGTACTTC
TRBV5-5	-	TRBD2	TRBJ2-5	CASSFRFASGTGEQYF	TGTGCCAGCAGCTTCCGCTTCGCTAGCGGGACGGGGGAGCAGTACTTC
TRBV10-3	-	-	TRBJ2-1	CAISEGPPNEQFF	TGTGCCATCAGTGAGGGCCCCCCGAATGAGCAGTTCTTC
TRBV28	-	TRBD1	TRBJ1-4	CASSFRQGYEKLFF	TGTGCCAGCAGTTTTCGACAGGGATACGAAAAACTGTTTTTT
TRBV12-3/TRBV12-4	many	-	TRBJ2-4	CASSGEGLAKNIQYF	TGTGCCAGCAGTGGAGAGGGACTAGCCAAAAACATTCAGTACTTC
TRBV20-1	-	-	TRBJ2-5	CSASGGGLRETQYF	TGCAGTGCTAGTGGAGGGGGCCTGAGGGAGACCCAGTACTTC
TRBV20-1	-	TRBD2	TRBJ2-5	CSARDRGRDYLYF	TGCAGTGCTAGAGATCGAGGACGGGACTATTTGTACTTC
TRBV12-3/TRBV12-4	-	-	TRBJ2-1	CASSLGLRGRRYNEQFF	TGTGCCAGCAGTTTAGGCCTGAGGGGGAGGAGGTACAATGAGCAGTTCTTC
TRBV6-5	-	-	TRBJ1-1	CASIKTGQISEAFF	TGTGCCAGCATTAAGACAGGACAGATATCTGAAGCTTTCTTT
TRBV3-1	-	-	TRBJ2-5	CASSQDGPRFDEQYF	TGTGCCAGCAGCCAAGACGGGCCTCGATTCGATGAGCAGTACTTC
TRBV11-2	-	-	TRBJ2-2	CASSSTTIGELFF	TGTGCCAGCAGCTCGACCACAATCGGGGAGCTGTTTTTT
TRBV28	few	-	TRBJ2-7	CASSFRVGPYEQYF	TGTGCCAGCAGTTTTCGGGTGGGCCCCTACGAGCAGTACTTC
TRBV6-5	few	TRBD2	TRBJ2-1	CASSWGGRRSYNEQFF	TGTGCCAGCAGTTGGGGCGGGAGACGCTCCTACAATGAGCAGTTCTTC
TRBV3-1	few	TRBD2	TRBJ2-7	CASSTGTSGGQLYEQYF	TGTGCCAGCAGCACAGGGACTAGCGGGGGCCAGCTGTACGAGCAGTACTTC
TRBV20-1	-	-	TRBJ1-4	CNANRQNEKLFF	TGCAATGCTAACAGGCAGAATGAAAAACTGTTTTTT
TRBV7-2	-	-	TRBJ2-5	CASSLEQIQETQYF	TGTGCCAGCAGCCTTGAGCAGATCCAAGAGACCCAGTACTTC
TRBV5-1	-	-	TRBJ2-1	CASSSRRGNSYNEQFF	TGCGCCAGCAGCTCCCGACGGGGGAACTCCTACAATGAGCAGTTCTTC
TRBV3-1	-	TRBD2	TRBJ2-2	CASSFSGRSGELFF	TGTGCCAGCAGCTTTTCCGGGAGGTCCGGGGAGCTGTTTTTT
TRBV10-3	-	TRBD2	TRBJ2-7	CAITPSGGTGSYEQYF	TGTGCCATCACCCCATCGGGAGGGACGGGCTCCTACGAGCAGTACTTC
TRBV5-5	-	-	TRBJ2-5	CASSARAETQYF	TGTGCCAGCAGCGCCCGGGCAGAGACCCAGTACTTC
TRBV20-1	once	-	TRBJ2-5	CSARDFGLPQETQYF	TGCAGTGCTAGAGATTTTGGACTACCCCAAGAGACCCAGTACTTC
TRBV7-3	-	-	TRBJ2-3	CASSATGPDTQYF	TGTGCCAGCAGCGCCACAGGGCCAGATACGCAGTATTTT
TRBV20-1	few	TRBD1	TRBJ2-7	CSARRAPGQGNEQYF	TGCAGTGCTAGACGCGCTCCGGGACAGGGGAACGAGCAGTACTTC
TRBV29-1	-	-	TRBJ2-3	CSVEDRDRTTDTQYF	TGCAGCGTTGAAGATCGAGACAGGACCACAGATACGCAGTATTTT
TRBV2	-	-	TRBJ2-1	CASSDGKSVNGQFF	TGTGCCAGCAGTGACGGGAAAAGCGTAAATGGGCAGTTCTTC
TRBV6-2/TRBV6-3	-	TRBD2	TRBJ2-1	CASSALAGGDYEQFF	TGTGCCAGCAGTGCCCTAGCGGGAGGAGACTATGAGCAGTTCTTC
TRBV25-1	-	-	TRBJ1-1	CASSELGGYTEAFF	TGTGCCAGCAGTGAACTCGGGGGGTACACTGAAGCTTTCTTT
TRBV27	-	TRBD1	TRBJ2-7	CASSPGTGFMFYEQYF	TGTGCCAGCAGTCCCGGGACAGGGTTTATGTTCTACGAGCAGTACTTC
TRBV7-6	-	-	TRBJ2-2	CASSFGATGELFF	TGTGCCAGCAGCTTTGGCGCCACCGGGGAGCTGTTTTTT
TRBV5-1	once	TRBD2	TRBJ2-3	CASSAGTSIDTQYF	TGCGCCAGCAGCGCCGGGACTAGTATAGATACGCAGTATTTT
TRBV15	few	-	TRBJ1-4	CATSRAGLGEKLFF	TGTGCCACCAGCCGGGCGGGACTTGGAGAAAAACTGTTTTTT
TRBV7-2	-	TRBD2	TRBJ2-1	CASSLLGGRPSSYNEQFF	TGTGCCAGCAGCTTACTGGGCGGGAGGCCCAGCTCCTACAATGAGCAGTTCTTC
TRBV6-2/TRBV6-3	-	-	TRBJ2-5	CASSSTSSIQETQYF	TGTGCCAGCAGTTCAACTAGCAGCATCCAAGAGACCCAGTACTTC